This T cell receptor (beta chain) was sequenced during a study of blood T cell repertoires in COVID-19 (dated by TCRdb to 2019 to 2021). In terms of the full investigation: The collaborator samples originated in the United States, Italy and Spain and spanned the acute and convalescent phases of COVID-19. The material from the prospective study consisted of cDNA or gDNA derived from T cells, B-cell-depleted T cells, or PBMCs. The dataset comprised deeply sampled blood TCRbeta repertoires from subjects exposed to, actively infected with, or recovered from COVID-19. A freely available public database, intended as a resource for researchers studying the immune response to SARS-CoV-2, is where the repertoires were released. Samples came from the ongoing ImmuneRACE study (first 160 participants) plus 1,254 subjects from 6 global collaborators. Sample metadata almost always included a de-identified subject ID, COVID-19 status, age in years and sex. HLA class I and class II types, where available, came from metadata supplied by the sample provider rather than from assay-based typing.

Participants in the prospective study were enrolled through a virtual design, were aged about 18 to 100 years, and lived in approximately 25 United States geographic areas. To assign participants to cohorts, the prospective study relied on clinical history that participants themselves reported in a screening survey and a study questionnaire. ImmuneRACE Cohort 3 recovered participants were defined by two consecutive negative NP/OP PCR tests, healthcare professional clearance, or symptom resolution. In the prospective study, whole blood, serum and a nasopharyngeal or oropharyngeal swab were collected from each participant by mobile phlebotomists. Additional blood draws and questionnaires over a roughly two-month period could optionally be provided by prospective study participants. Before DNA extraction, prospective study blood samples were shipped either frozen or at room temperature. Of note for this clone: Its antigen target is currently unknown. No base qualities exist here, and no much larger clone lies one base off it.

Looking up the germline V gene yields CDR1 MNHEY and CDR2 SVGAGI. V lost 6 bases and J lost 4 bases, and the count of bases not matched to a germline gene is 9. Counted from cysteine to phenylalanine, this CDR3 has 15 amino acids. Of the read, only the CDR3 DNA is kept; its 45 bases are in frame from base 1. The immunoSEQ Assay, a bias-controlled multiplex PCR, was used to amplify TCRbeta CDR3 regions from genomic DNA. The authors' analysis ran thus. The number of nucleated cells in each sample was estimated from the amplification of reference gene primers within the assay. Sequence reads were collapsed and filtered to measure the absolute abundance of every unique TCRbeta CDR3 rearrangement. Productive Simpson clonality was computed per sample as the square root of Simpson's diversity index over productive rearrangements. In TCRdb, the immuneACCESS table is reduced to in-frame sequences with V and J assigned. These tables do not hold every clone; where another copy was compared, an unresolved V gene accounts for under half, and the others remain unexplained. V, J and clone size are those of that table, while D and trimming were read from the DNA. For this sample there are about 350,000 clones; 87% appear just once. The top ten clonotypes cover 5.3% of the sample.

Here is what the overall study found, with its caveats: Clinical and demographic metadata were provided uncurated, with the amount varying by source and participant.

The sample comprised PBMCs or T cells enriched from blood (not recorded which). The receptor chain draws on TRBV6-5 and TRBJ1-5; TRBD1 matches 7 bases in the middle. The sequence derives from a woman younger than 45 who had recovered from COVID-19. The nucleotide sequence is TGTGCCAGCAGCACGACAGGGACCCGGAATCAGCCCCAGCATTTT. Translated, this is CASSTTGTRNQPQHF.